This T cell receptor beta chain was captured by sequencing in a study of shared clonotypes between healthy human individuals. The study's findings and limits: What limited the represented genetic and exposure-history diversity was the small number of donors.

Germline CDR1 and CDR2: SGHAT and FQNNGV. V was pared by 0 bases and J by 3 bases, with 12 bases between. The CDR3 has 15 residues. The table lists this clone with many counts. What it binds is not known. Sequencing was performed with immunoSEQ multiplex PCR; in TCRdb, only in-frame clones are kept and a portion is missing. Altogether around 340,000 clones are present, around four fifths being singletons, with the ten largest covering 10%. Sequencing was carried out using memory CD4+ T cells sorted from blood. Subset of the sample: CD45RA-negative fraction. This receptor was obtained from a man aged 25 to 40 in good health. The chain couples TRBV11-2 to TRBJ2-7; the D call may be TRBD1 or TRBD2 (5 bases each). As DNA, the CDR3 is TGTGCCAGCAGCTTAGATTCGCAGGGACGCTACGAGCAGTACTTC. Translating gives CASSLDSQGRYEQYF.